A selection of T cell receptor beta chains follows, all from one sample in a study of T cells in narcolepsy. Using immunoSEQ multiplex PCR, the repertoire was profiled, and TCRdb retains in-frame clones only, with some absent. The profile covers around 34,000 clones, with almost 80% appearing a single time and around 3.8% taken by the ten largest. Sequenced material: memory (CD45RA-) CD4+ T cells from blood. These receptors were taken from a human donor in good health. Both conserved end residues are part of each CDR3. Fields, in order: J gene, clone size, V gene, D gene, CDR3 DNA, CDR3 protein. The D gene is left open where the match is weak. Some rows have no size entry. The others give once, few or many, or a class for an expanded clone.

TRBJ2-4 - TRBV5-1 - TGCGCCAGCAGCCCGGATACGGGACTAGCCAAAAACATTCAGTACTTC CASSPDTGLAKNIQYF
TRBJ2-7 - TRBV29-1 TRBD2 TGCAGCGTTGGCGGAGCGGGAGTTCTCTACGAGCAGTACTTC CSVGGAGVLYEQYF
TRBJ2-1 - TRBV18 - TGTGCCAGCTCACCAGACACAATGACCTACAATGAGCAGTTCTTC CASSPDTMTYNEQFF
TRBJ2-3 - TRBV7-9 TRBD2 TGTGCCAGCAGCCCCAATCGGCGTCCGGGGGGGTCGCCAGATACGCAGTATTTT CASSPNRRPGGSPDTQYF
TRBJ2-3 - TRBV9 TRBD2 TGTGCCAGCAACGGGGAGGGTTTCGCAGATACGCAGTATTTT CASNGEGFADTQYF
TRBJ2-1 - TRBV13 - TGTGCCAGCAGCTTTCCGGGCCGAGCGGGTGAGCAGTTCTTC CASSFPGRAGEQFF
TRBJ2-7 - TRBV2 TRBD1 TGTGCCAGCAGCAACCGACAGGGAAAGTTCTACGAGCAGTACTTC CASSNRQGKFYEQYF
TRBJ2-2 - TRBV14 - TGTGCCAGCAGCCTGAACAGGGTGGTCACCGGGGAGCTGTTTTTT CASSLNRVVTGELFF
TRBJ2-7 - TRBV5-4 - TGTGCCAGCAGCTTGCAGGGCGAGCAGTACTTC CASSLQGEQYF
TRBJ1-1 - TRBV6-6 - TGTGCCAGCAGACAGGGACCAGCAAACACTGAAGCTTTCTTT CASRQGPANTEAFF
TRBJ2-1 - TRBV6-1 TRBD2 TGTGCCAGCAGTAACTTGGGCGGGGGGTACAATGAGCAGTTCTTC CASSNLGGGYNEQFF
TRBJ1-1 - TRBV11-2 - TGTGCCAGCAGCTTACTGTATCAGACGGCTTTCTTT CASSLLYQTAFF
TRBJ2-7 - TRBV5-1 TRBD1 TGCGCCAGCAGCTTGGGACCGGGACAGGGGAGATGGGAGCAGTACTTC CASSLGPGQGRWEQYF
TRBJ2-3 - TRBV11-2 TRBD2 TGTGCCAGCAGCCGCTCATCGGGAGGTAACCCCATCACAGATACGCAGTATTTT CASSRSSGGNPITDTQYF
TRBJ2-6 - TRBV18 TRBD1 TGTGCCAGCTCACCACTAGGACAGGGGAACTCTGGGGCCAACGTCCTGACTTTC CASSPLGQGNSGANVLTF
TRBJ2-7 - TRBV7-8 TRBD2 TGTGCCAGCAGCTTATTTGAGACTAGCGTCTCCTACGAGCAGTACTTC CASSLFETSVSYEQYF
TRBJ2-5 - TRBV6-1 - TGTGCCAGCAGTGGCAGCAAGGGGTGGGGAGAGACCCAGTACTTC CASSGSKGWGETQYF
TRBJ1-3 - TRBV9 - TGTGCCAGCAGCGTCGGTGAAAGGGGAAACACCATATATTTT CASSVGERGNTIYF
TRBJ2-7 - TRBV9 - TGTGCCAGCAGCTTCGGCCCAGGTACGCACGAGCAGTACTTC CASSFGPGTHEQYF
TRBJ2-7 - TRBV11-3 TRBD1 TGTGCCAGCAGCTTAGGTGGGACAGGGGTCCACGAGCAGTACTTC CASSLGGTGVHEQYF
TRBJ2-7 - TRBV7-9 TRBD1 TGTGCCAGCAGCTTATTGGACAGGGGCGAGCAGTACTTC CASSLLDRGEQYF
TRBJ2-1 - TRBV6-1 - TGTGCCAGCAGCGATGGACAGTACAATGAGCAGTTCTTC CASSDGQYNEQFF
TRBJ1-5 - TRBV6-5 - TGTGCCAGCAGTTACTCGAGGGGTCAGCCCCAGCATTTT CASSYSRGQPQHF
TRBJ1-1 - TRBV27 - TGTGCCAGCAGTTTAAATGGTAGGGGGACTGAAGCTTTCTTT CASSLNGRGTEAFF
TRBJ1-1 few TRBV5-5 - TGTGCCAGCAGCTCAGGTAGCCCGAACACTGAAGCTTTCTTT CASSSGSPNTEAFF
TRBJ2-1 - TRBV6-1 TRBD1 TGTGCCAGCAGCCGTCGACAGGGGCCCTACAATGAGCAGTTCTTC CASSRRQGPYNEQFF
TRBJ2-7 - TRBV2 TRBD2 TGTGCCAGCAGATGGGGTTCTAGCGGGACCTTAAGGAGCTCCTACGAGCAGTACTTC CASRWGSSGTLRSSYEQYF
TRBJ2-1 - TRBV4-2 - TGTGCCAGCAGCCGGTGGGAGGGGGGGGATGAGCAGTTCTTC CASSRWEGGDEQFF
TRBJ1-3 - TRBV5-6 - TGTGCCAGCAGCCCTTCGTTGACAGGCGACTCTGGAAACACCATATATTTT CASSPSLTGDSGNTIYF
TRBJ1-5 - TRBV29-1 - TGCAGCGTTGAAGATGGGGGTCAGCCCCAGCATTTT CSVEDGGQPQHF
TRBJ2-3 - TRBV30 TRBD2 TGTGCTTACCTCCGGGGACTAGCGGGAGACGGAGATACGCAGTATTTT CAYLRGLAGDGDTQYF
TRBJ2-1 few TRBV7-2 - TGTGCCAGCACCCAACGGGCTCCCTACGAGGAGCAGTTCTTC CASTQRAPYEEQFF
TRBJ2-7 - TRBV10-3 TRBD2 TGTGCCACCACTGAAGGACTAGCGGGAAGGGCTACCTACGAGCAGTACTTC CATTEGLAGRATYEQYF
TRBJ1-5 - TRBV9 - TGTGCCAGCAGCGTTTTTGGACGGCGCAATCAGCCCCAGCATTTT CASSVFGRRNQPQHF
TRBJ1-6 few TRBV6-1 - TGTGCCAGCAGTGAATCTCAGGCGGTTGGGCGTTCACCCCTCCACTTT CASSESQAVGRSPLHF
TRBJ2-1 - TRBV21-1 - TGTGCCAGCAGCAAAGCGGATACCCCCTGGACAGGGGTATTTTCGAATGAGCAGTTCTTC CASSKADTPWTGVFSNEQFF
TRBJ2-2 - TRBV11-3 - TGTGCCAGCAGCTTAGACCGTTTAACCGGGGAGCTGTTTTTT CASSLDRLTGELFF
TRBJ2-1 - TRBV6-5 - TGTGCCAGCAGTTACAGTAGGACCACCGTCGCTCAGCAGTTCTTC CASSYSRTTVAQQFF
TRBJ1-2 - TRBV7-6 - TGTGCCAGCAGCCCCCCTGGGCAGCCAAACTATGGCTACACCTTC CASSPPGQPNYGYTF
TRBJ1-2 few TRBV30 - TGTGCCTGGAGTGTCTACACCCAGGGAGGCTACACCTTC CAWSVYTQGGYTF
TRBJ1-1 few TRBV6-1 TRBD1 TGTGCCATGCAGAACAGGGGAGGTACTGAAGCTTTCTTT CAMQNRGGTEAFF
TRBJ1-2 - TRBV6-1 - TGTGCCAGCAGTGAAGACGGATTCAGGGGCTACACCTTC CASSEDGFRGYTF
TRBJ2-7 - TRBV18 TRBD1 TGTGCCAGCTCACCATCAGGGGGCAACGAGCAGTACTTC CASSPSGGNEQYF
TRBJ2-7 - TRBV7-6 - TGTGCCAGCAGCTTAGGTTCTTCCAGCTCCTACGAGCAGTACTTC CASSLGSSSSYEQYF
TRBJ2-7 - TRBV5-6 TRBD2 TGTGCCAGCAGCTTAATACTAGCGGGCCGGGGGATGATCTACGAGCAGTACTTC CASSLILAGRGMIYEQYF
TRBJ2-7 - TRBV7-8 - TGTGCCAGCAGGAAATCCCGGTCAAGCCCCTACGAGCAGTACTTC CASRKSRSSPYEQYF
TRBJ1-2 - TRBV29-1 - TGCAGCGTTGCGGTCCATAACTATGGCTACACCTTC CSVAVHNYGYTF
TRBJ1-4 - TRBV10-3 - TGTGCCATCAGTGAGTCGAAGCTAAGGGTCAGGGAAAAACTGTTTTTT CAISESKLRVREKLFF
TRBJ2-2 - TRBV19 - TGTGCCAGTAGTCCGGCCAATCTAGCGTCCGGGGAGCTGTTTTTT CASSPANLASGELFF
TRBJ1-1 - TRBV2 - TGTGCCAGCAGTGAAACGAGGGGCGCGGGTGAAGCTTTCTTT CASSETRGAGEAFF
TRBJ1-1 - TRBV11-2 TRBD1 TGTGCCAGCAGCTTTAGAGGGACAGCGAACACTGAAGCTTTCTTT CASSFRGTANTEAFF
TRBJ1-4 - TRBV4-1 TRBD1 TGCGCCAGCAGCCAAGCGCCGGGACAGACTAATGAAAAACTGTTTTTT CASSQAPGQTNEKLFF
TRBJ1-2 - TRBV5-8 - TGTGCCAGCAGAAGAGACACGAACTATGGCTACACCTTC CASRRDTNYGYTF
TRBJ1-5 - TRBV5-5 TRBD1 TGTGCCAGCAGCAAAGGACAGGGGGGCAATCAGCCCCAGCATTTT CASSKGQGGNQPQHF
TRBJ2-7 - TRBV19 TRBD2 TGTGCCAGCCTCCATACCGGCGGGAGCGTCCACGAGCAGTACTTC CASLHTGGSVHEQYF
TRBJ1-1 - TRBV7-9 - TGTGCCAGCCATAACGGCCTTGGTGAAGCTTTCTTT CASHNGLGEAFF
TRBJ1-1 - TRBV6-6 - TGTGCCAGCAGTTACTCACGACGGAATGAAGCTTTCTTT CASSYSRRNEAFF
TRBJ2-7 - TRBV11-3 - TGTGCCAGCAGCTTAGAGGGGTACGAGCAGTACTTC CASSLEGYEQYF
TRBJ1-3 - TRBV7-9 - TGTGCCAGCAGCCACACCAATTCTGGAAACACCATATATTTT CASSHTNSGNTIYF
TRBJ1-4 - TRBV2 - TGTGCCAGCAGGACGGAGGACAGTTTGAGGGAAAAACTGTTTTTT CASRTEDSLREKLFF